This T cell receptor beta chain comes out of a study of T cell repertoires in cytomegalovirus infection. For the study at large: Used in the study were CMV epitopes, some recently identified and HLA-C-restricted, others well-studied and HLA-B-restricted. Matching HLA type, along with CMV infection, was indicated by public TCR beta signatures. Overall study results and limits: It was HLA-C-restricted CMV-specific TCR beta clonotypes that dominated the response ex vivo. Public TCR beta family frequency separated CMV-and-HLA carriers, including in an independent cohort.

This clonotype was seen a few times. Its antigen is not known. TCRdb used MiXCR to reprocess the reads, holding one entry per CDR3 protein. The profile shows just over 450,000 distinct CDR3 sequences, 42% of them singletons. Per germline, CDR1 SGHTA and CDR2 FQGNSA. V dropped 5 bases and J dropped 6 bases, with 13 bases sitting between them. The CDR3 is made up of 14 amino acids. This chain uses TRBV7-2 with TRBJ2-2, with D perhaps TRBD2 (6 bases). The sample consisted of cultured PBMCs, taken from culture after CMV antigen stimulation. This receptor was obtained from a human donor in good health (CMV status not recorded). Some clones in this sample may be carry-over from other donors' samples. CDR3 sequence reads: CASSPTSFPGELFF. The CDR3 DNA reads TGTGCCAGCAGCCCTACTAGCTTTCCCGGGGAGCTGTTTTTT.